The present T cell receptor (beta chain) was sequenced within a study of T cells in localized non-small cell lung cancer. General observations from the study: Highest T cell clonality was seen in uninvolved adjacent lung, surpassing that measured in tumor. Because only a single region of the tumor was sequenced, heterogeneity remains possible. With higher T cell density in blood came longer overall survival. Turning up in adjacent lung were a median around 60 of the top 100 tumor clones.

Profiling relied on immunoSEQ multiplex PCR, and the TCRdb table lists in-frame clones only, not all of them. Of approximately 31,000 clones listed, 85% to 90% were seen once; the top ten hold roughly 2.9%. Germline V gene sequence: CDR1 SNHLY, CDR2 FYNNEI. Trimming removed 8 bases from V and 9 bases from J; junction bases left unmatched: 19. The CDR3 length is 15 residues. In the case of this clone: What it binds is unknown.

V is TRBV2 and J is TRBJ2-7; 7 bases fit TRBD2. The source of this sequence is a female donor aged 60 or older with stage I lung adenocarcinoma. Specimen: peripheral blood, collected before any cancer treatment. This CDR3 is CASYLQGGGSSPQYF. The CDR3 DNA follows: TGTGCCAGCTATCTTCAGGGCGGCGGGAGTTCCCCGCAGTACTTC.